This T cell receptor beta chain was identified in a study of blood T cells in healthy people across ages. CDR1 SQVTM and CDR2 ANQGSEA come from the germline V gene. The V and J ends lost 6 bases and 5 bases respectively, with 13 bases between them. This CDR3 region has 12 residues. The second PCR ran about 7 to 12 cycles with a sample-barcoded 5' primer and J-beta primers. A template-switch adaptor with 12 random nucleotides tagged each cDNA molecule. TCRdb recomputed calls from the 5' RACE reads with MiXCR, one row per CDR3 protein. The table shows around 870,000 distinct CDR3 sequences, with more than 25% occurring only once. Regarding the study as a whole: It was held that the diversity estimates obtained from one million T cells were underestimates. Per million T cells, the diversity of TCR beta decreased roughly linearly as age advanced. The long-lived group displayed more naive CD4+ cells, plus higher diversity, than the aged donors did.

About this clonotype itself: Its antigen is not identified. A read error is possible here, since a much larger clone lies one base away.

The TCR was taken from a woman of 80 years or more in good health. Sequencing input: blood. The gene calls are TRBV29-1 and TRBJ2-5, with TRBD2 as a possible D gene (6 bases). CDR3 coding DNA: TGCAGCGTCAGGGACTTTCATGAGACCCAGTACTTC. It encodes CSVRDFHETQYF.